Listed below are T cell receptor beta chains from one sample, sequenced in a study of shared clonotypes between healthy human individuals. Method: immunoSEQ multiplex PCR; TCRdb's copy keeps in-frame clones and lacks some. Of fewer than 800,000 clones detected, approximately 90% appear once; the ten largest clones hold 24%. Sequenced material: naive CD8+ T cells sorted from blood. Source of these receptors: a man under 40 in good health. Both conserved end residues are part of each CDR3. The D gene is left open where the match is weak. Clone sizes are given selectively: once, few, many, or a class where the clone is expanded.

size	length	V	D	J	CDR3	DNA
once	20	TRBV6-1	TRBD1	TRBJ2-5	CASSEESGVTGGILEETQYF	TGTGCCAGCAGTGAAGAAAGTGGGGTGACAGGGGGCATTCTTGAAGAGACCCAGTACTTC
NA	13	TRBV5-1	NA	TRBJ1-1	CASSDGPNTEAFF	TGCGCCAGCAGCGATGGTCCGAACACTGAAGCTTTCTTT
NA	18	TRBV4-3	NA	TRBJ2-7	CASSQDFPKSGGNYEQYF	TGCGCCAGCAGCCAAGATTTCCCCAAATCTGGGGGTAACTACGAGCAGTACTTC
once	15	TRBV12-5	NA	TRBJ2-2	CASGPDRGLTGELFF	TGTGCTAGTGGCCCGGACAGAGGGCTCACCGGGGAGCTGTTTTTT
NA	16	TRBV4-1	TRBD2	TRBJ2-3	CASSQSSGVSADTQYF	TGCGCCAGCAGCCAAAGTAGCGGGGTATCGGCAGATACGCAGTATTTT
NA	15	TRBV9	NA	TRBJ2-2	CASSVAAGGTGELFF	TGTGCCAGCAGCGTAGCAGCTGGGGGCACCGGGGAGCTGTTTTTT
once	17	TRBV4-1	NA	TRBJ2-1	CASSSLQVPLGYNEQFF	TGCGCCAGCAGCAGCCTACAGGTGCCCCTAGGGTACAATGAGCAGTTCTTC
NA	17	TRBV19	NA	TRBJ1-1	CASSMGWLFERNTEAFF	TGTGCCAGTAGTATGGGGTGGCTTTTCGAAAGGAACACTGAAGCTTTCTTT
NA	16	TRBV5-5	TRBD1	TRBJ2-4	CASSPDRDPAKNIQYF	TGTGCCAGCAGCCCCGACAGGGATCCGGCCAAAAACATTCAGTACTTC
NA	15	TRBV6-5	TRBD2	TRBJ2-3	CASSPLAGETDTQYF	TGTGCCAGCAGTCCACTAGCGGGAGAGACAGATACGCAGTATTTT
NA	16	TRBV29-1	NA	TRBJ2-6	CSVAKGLQSRANVLTF	TGCAGCGTTGCTAAAGGACTACAAAGTCGGGCCAACGTCCTGACTTTC
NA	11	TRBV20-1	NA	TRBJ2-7	CSARSGYEQYF	TGCAGTGCTAGGTCTGGTTACGAGCAGTACTTC
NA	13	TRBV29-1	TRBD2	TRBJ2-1	CSAWASGYNEQFF	TGCAGCGCATGGGCTAGCGGTTACAATGAGCAGTTCTTC
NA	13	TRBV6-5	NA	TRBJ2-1	CASTTSSYNEQFF	TGTGCCAGCACAACGAGCTCCTACAATGAGCAGTTCTTC
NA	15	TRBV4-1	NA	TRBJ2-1	CASSQRAPSYNEQFF	TGCGCCAGCAGCCAAAGGGCCCCATCCTACAATGAGCAGTTCTTC
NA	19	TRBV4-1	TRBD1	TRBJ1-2	CASSQVLYGTGGAGYGYTF	TGCGCCAGCAGCCAAGTTCTGTATGGGACAGGGGGCGCGGGGTATGGCTACACCTTC
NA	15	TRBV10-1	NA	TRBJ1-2	CASSESPDSIYGYTF	TGCGCCAGCAGTGAGTCGCCCGACAGCATTTATGGCTACACCTTC
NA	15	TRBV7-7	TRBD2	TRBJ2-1	CASSLRLAAYNEQFF	TGTGCCAGCAGCTTACGACTAGCGGCGTACAATGAGCAGTTCTTC
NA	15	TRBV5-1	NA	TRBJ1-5	CASSLGQNDREPQHF	TGCGCCAGCAGCTTGGGACAGAACGATCGAGAGCCCCAGCATTTT
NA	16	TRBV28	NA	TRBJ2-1	CASSTTDRYPYNEQFF	TGTGCCAGCAGTACCACCGACAGGTATCCGTACAATGAGCAGTTCTTC
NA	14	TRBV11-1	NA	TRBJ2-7	CASSPWDGTYEQYF	TGTGCCAGCAGCCCCTGGGACGGGACCTACGAGCAGTACTTC
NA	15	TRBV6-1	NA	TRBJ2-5	CASREVEGFRETQYF	TGTGCCAGCAGGGAAGTGGAGGGGTTTCGGGAGACCCAGTACTTC
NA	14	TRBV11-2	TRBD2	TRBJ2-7	CASSFKREFYEQYF	TGTGCCAGCAGCTTCAAGCGGGAGTTCTACGAGCAGTACTTC
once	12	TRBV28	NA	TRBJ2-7	CASTDYTYEQYF	TGTGCCAGCACCGACTATACCTACGAGCAGTACTTC
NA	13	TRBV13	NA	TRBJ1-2	CASSSTADYGYTF	TGTGCCAGCAGCTCGACAGCTGACTATGGCTACACCTTC
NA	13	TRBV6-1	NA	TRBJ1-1	CASKISRVTEAFF	TGTGCCAGCAAGATTAGCAGGGTTACTGAAGCTTTCTTT
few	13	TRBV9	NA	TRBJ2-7	CASSASGSYEQYF	TGTGCCAGCAGCGCCTCGGGTTCCTACGAGCAGTACTTC
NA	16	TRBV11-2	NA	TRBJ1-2	CASSRLSGAANYGYTF	TGTGCCAGCAGCCGCCTATCGGGGGCGGCTAACTATGGCTACACCTTC
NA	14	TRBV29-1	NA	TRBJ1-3	CSVETGSSGNTIYF	TGCAGCGTTGAAACAGGGAGCTCTGGAAACACCATATATTTT
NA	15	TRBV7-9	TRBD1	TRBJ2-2	CASSWEGTGNGELFF	TGTGCCAGCAGTTGGGAAGGGACAGGAAACGGGGAGCTGTTTTTT
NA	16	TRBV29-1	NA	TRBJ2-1	CSVDGLGESSYNEQFF	TGCAGCGTTGATGGGCTCGGGGAAAGCTCCTACAATGAGCAGTTCTTC
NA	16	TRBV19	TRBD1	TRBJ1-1	CASSNFRDRANTEAFF	TGTGCCAGTAGTAATTTTCGGGACAGGGCGAACACTGAAGCTTTCTTT
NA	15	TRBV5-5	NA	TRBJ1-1	CASSLDRGANTEAFF	TGTGCCAGCAGCTTGGATAGGGGTGCGAACACTGAAGCTTTCTTT
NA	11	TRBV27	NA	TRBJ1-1	CASTRGVEAFF	TGTGCCAGCACCCGTGGGGTTGAAGCTTTCTTT
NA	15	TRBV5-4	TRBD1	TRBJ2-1	CASSSRDRGLDEQFF	TGTGCCAGCAGCTCCCGGGACAGGGGGCTCGATGAGCAGTTCTTC
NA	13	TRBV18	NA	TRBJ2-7	CASTGPSSYEQYF	TGTGCCAGTACAGGGCCCAGCTCCTACGAGCAGTACTTC
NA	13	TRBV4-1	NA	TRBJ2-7	CASSQVGTHEQYF	TGCGCCAGCAGCCAAGTAGGGACCCACGAGCAGTACTTC
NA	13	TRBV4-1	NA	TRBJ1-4	CASSQGLLRELFF	TGCGCCAGCAGCCAAGGTCTCTTGAGGGAACTGTTTTTT
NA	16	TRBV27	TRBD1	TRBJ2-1	CASSTTGTGGVNEQFF	TGCGCCAGCAGTACCACCGGGACAGGGGGTGTCAATGAGCAGTTCTTC